A single sample gave rise to the 13 T cell receptor beta chains below, sequenced in a study of blood T cell repertoires in COVID-19. The repertoire was sequenced with immunoSEQ multiplex PCR; TCRdb's copy has only in-frame clones and lacks some. The table has over 300,000 clones, roughly 90% seen once. Sequencing used peripheral blood. Receptors were obtained from a man in his forties with acute or convalescent COVID-19.

The genes are TRBV10-2 and TRBJ2-7; 8 bases match TRBD1. V lost 7 bases to trimming and J lost 4 bases; unmatched junction nucleotides: 3. CDR1 and CDR2 from the germline V gene are WSHSY and SAAADI. This CDR3 region has 12 residues. The CDR3 DNA reads as TGCGCCAGCACGGGACAGGCTTACGAGCAGTACTTC. Translated: CASTGQAYEQYF.

Remarks on this clone: Because the CDR3's place on the DNA is in doubt, the DNA is left out and the CDR3 is given as listed by TCRdb. The CDR3 protein is CASSSSVGGQGYEQYF. The chain employs TRBV27 and TRBJ2-7; the table's D call TRBD1 went unverified against the DNA. The CDR3 is 16 residues long, counting both termini. Germline CDR1 is MNHEY and CDR2 is SMNVEV (reference sequence).

The chain is built from TRBV7-8 and TRBJ1-1, with 9 bases lining up with TRBD1. V lost 4 bases and J lost 6; bases outside the gene matches: 15. Germline CDR1 and CDR2: SGHVS and FQNEAQ. This CDR3 has 17 amino acids. The CDR3 loop reads CASSSRVGGTGISEAFF. CDR3 DNA sequence: TGTGCCAGCAGCTCTCGAGTGGGCGGGACAGGGATCTCTGAAGCTTTCTTT.

This clone is a singleton in its sample. The genes are TRBV2 and TRBJ2-2; 10 nucleotides line up with TRBD1. CDR1 is SNHLY, CDR2 FYNNEI, per germline. With V trimmed by 5 bases and J by 7 bases, 7 bases remained unmatched. This CDR3 comprises 15 residues. The CDR3 sequence is CASSSGTGVYGELFF. CDR3 bases: TGTGCCAGCAGTTCCGGGACAGGGGTATACGGGGAGCTGTTTTTT.

The chain is built from TRBV6-6 and TRBJ1-1; 7 nucleotides agree with TRBD1. From germline, CDR1 is MNHNY and CDR2 SVGAGI (reference sequence). The V gene end was trimmed by 2 bases and the J gene end by 5 bases; junction bases not matched to a gene: 11. This CDR3 is 16 amino acids long. The CDR3 is CASSYVQQGPRTEAFF. As DNA, the CDR3 is TGTGCCAGCAGTTACGTCCAACAGGGGCCAAGAACTGAAGCTTTCTTT.

The chain couples TRBV4-1 to TRBJ1-2, with no clear D. Germline values: CDR1 MGHRA, CDR2 YSYEKL. V was cut by 4 bases and J by 9 bases, with 21 bases left in between. The CDR3 is 15 amino acids. The CDR3 DNA follows: TGCGCCAGCAGCCCCCTGGACGGAGGATTTGGTAGCTACACCTTC. Amino acids: CASSPLDGGFGSYTF.

The genes are TRBV2 and TRBJ1-1; D unresolved. Germline-derived CDR1 and CDR2 are SNHLY and FYNNEI. The CDR3 extends over 14 amino acids. V was cut by 8 bases and J by 5 bases, with 18 bases left in between. The CDR3 here is CASRTLSPGTEAFF. In DNA, the CDR3 is TGTGCCAGCCGCACTCTGTCCCCGGGGACTGAAGCTTTCTTT.

This clone was seen just once. The V gene is TRBV5-6, the J gene TRBJ2-2; tentatively, D is TRBD1 (5 bases). Per the germline V gene, CDR1 is SGHDT and CDR2 is YYEEEE. V lost 0 bases, J lost 0 bases, and 9 bases lay in between. The CDR3 runs 16 residues. The CDR3 sequence: CASSLDQGPNTGELFF. CDR3 DNA: TGTGCCAGCAGCTTGGATCAGGGTCCGAACACCGGGGAGCTGTTTTTT.

This clone was picked up a small number of times. The CDR3 bases are TGTGCCAGCAGCCAAGATCTACCTAATGCCTACGAGCAGTACTTC. Encoded protein: CASSQDLPNAYEQYF. This chain connects TRBV3-1 (or the pseudogene TRBV3-2) to TRBJ2-7; D unclear. Germline CDR1 and CDR2: LGHDT and YNNKEL (reference sequence). The V and J ends lost 0 bases and 2 bases respectively, with 11 bases between them. This CDR3 has 15 residues.

The V gene is TRBV28, the J gene TRBJ2-5, with D possibly being TRBD2 (5 bases). The germline gives CDR1 MDHEN, CDR2 SYDVKM. The CDR3 is 13 residues long. Trimming took 3 bases from V and 4 from J, leaving 9 bases between them. The CDR3 sequence is CASSFGRGETQYF. CDR3 bases: TGTGCCAGCAGTTTCGGTCGGGGAGAGACCCAGTACTTC.

The V call is TRBV9, the J call TRBJ2-1; TRBD2 matches 8 bases. Germline trimming cut 3 bases from V and 2 bases from J; bases unmatched to any gene: 7. Germline assignment: CDR1 SGDLS and CDR2 YYNGEE. This CDR3 is 16 amino acids long. DNA for the CDR3: TGTGCCAGCAGCGGAACTAGCGGATCAACCTACAATGAGCAGTTCTTC. It yields the protein CASSGTSGSTYNEQFF.

This chain links TRBV7-6 with TRBJ2-7; tentative D call: TRBD1 (6 bases). The germline gives CDR1 SGHVS, CDR2 FNYEAQ. The CDR3 contains 15 residues. Trimming pared 4 bases from V and 2 bases from J, leaving 15 bases between. CDR3 loop: CASSSGVAGTYEQYF. CDR3 coding DNA: TGTGCCAGCAGCTCAGGGGTAGCCGGGACCTACGAGCAGTACTTC.

In its sample, this clone was seen once. J is TRBJ2-7 and V is TRBV19, with 7 positions matching TRBD2. CDR3 size: 14 residues. The germline V gene encodes CDR1 LNHDA and CDR2 SQIVND (reference sequence). The junction had 7 bases not matched to a gene; V was cut back by 5 bases and J by 3 bases. The CDR3 loop is CASSSGRGGYEQYF. CDR3 coding DNA: TGTGCCAGTAGTTCGGGGAGGGGAGGCTACGAGCAGTACTTC. The variable domain in full, completed from reference TRBV19 and TRBJ2-7, reads DGGITQSPKYLFRKEGQNVTLSCEQNLNHDAMYWYRQDPGQGLRLIYYSQIVNDFQKGDIAEGYSVSREKKESFPLTVTSAQKNPTAFYLCASSSGRGGYEQYFGPGTRLTVT.